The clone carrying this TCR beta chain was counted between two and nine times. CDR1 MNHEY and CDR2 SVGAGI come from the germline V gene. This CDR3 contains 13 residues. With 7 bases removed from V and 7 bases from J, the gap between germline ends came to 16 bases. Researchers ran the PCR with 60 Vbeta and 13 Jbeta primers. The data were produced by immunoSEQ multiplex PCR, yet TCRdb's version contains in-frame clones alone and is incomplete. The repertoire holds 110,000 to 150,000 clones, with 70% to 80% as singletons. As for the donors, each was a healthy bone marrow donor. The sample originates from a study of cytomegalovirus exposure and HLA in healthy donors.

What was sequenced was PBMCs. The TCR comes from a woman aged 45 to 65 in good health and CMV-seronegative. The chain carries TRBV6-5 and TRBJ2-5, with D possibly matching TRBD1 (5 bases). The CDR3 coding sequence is TGTGCCAGCACCGACAGAGAATTGGCGACCCAGTACTTC. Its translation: CASTDRELATQYF.